A selection of T cell receptor beta chains follows, all from one sample in a study of blood T cell repertoires in COVID-19. The assay was immunoSEQ multiplex PCR, and TCRdb's table has in-frame clones only and misses some. The sample yields approximately 220,000 clones, around four fifths seen once. The material sequenced was peripheral blood. The receptors stem from a woman in her forties or fifties with acute or convalescent COVID-19. Both conserved end residues are part of each CDR3. A D gene is named only where the DNA matches it firmly. Clone sizes are given selectively: once, few, many, or a class where the clone is expanded.

clone_size d_call j_call v_call cdr3_nt cdr3_aa
- TRBD2 TRBJ2-1 TRBV24-1 TGTGCCACCACCTCGACTAGCGGAGCCGCTGGTGAGCAGTTCTTC CATTSTSGAAGEQFF
- TRBD2 TRBJ2-6 TRBV7-3 TGTGCCAGCAGCTTAACTTCTCGGGGACTAGCGGCCAACTCTGGGGCCAACGTCCTGACTTTC CASSLTSRGLAANSGANVLTF
- - TRBJ2-7 TRBV15 TGTGCCACCAGCTCATCTATTAACAGGGATTACGAGCAGTACTTC CATSSSINRDYEQYF
- - TRBJ2-5 TRBV7-3 TGTGCCAGCAGCTTATCAGGCAGGGGAGAGACCCAGTACTTC CASSLSGRGETQYF
- - TRBJ1-6 TRBV5-6 TGTGCCAGCAGCTTGGAGGGCAGGGGAAATTCACCCCTCCACTTT CASSLEGRGNSPLHF
once TRBD2 TRBJ2-1 TRBV28 TGTGCCAGCAGTTCCGGGACTAGCGGGTTATTCGATGAGCAGTTCTTC CASSSGTSGLFDEQFF
- - TRBJ2-7 TRBV5-1 TGCGCCAGCAGCTCTAACCCGACTAGCTCCTACGAGCAGTACTTC CASSSNPTSSYEQYF
- TRBD1 TRBJ2-7 TRBV28 TGTGCCAGCAGTTCTGGCGCAGGGGGCTCCTACGAGCAGTACTTC CASSSGAGGSYEQYF
- - TRBJ2-7 TRBV5-1 TGCGCCAGCAGCTCTGACTACATCTCCTACGAGCAGTACTTC CASSSDYISYEQYF
- TRBD2 TRBJ2-1 TRBV27 TGTGCCAGCAGTTTATCGTCACTAGCGGGAGTCAATGAGCAGTTCTTC CASSLSSLAGVNEQFF
- TRBD1 TRBJ1-2 TRBV7-3 TGTGCCAGCAGCATCGGACAGGGTCTTGAGGGCTACACCTTC CASSIGQGLEGYTF
- TRBD2 TRBJ2-2 TRBV3-1/TRBV3-2 TGTGCCAGCAGCCCCTGGGGCGGGAGGGCCACCGGGGAGCTGTTTTTT CASSPWGGRATGELFF
- - TRBJ1-1 TRBV28 TGTGCCAGCAGTCCCCCCCCAGGCGGGGCAGACGACACTGAAGCTTTCTTT CASSPPPGGADDTEAFF
- TRBD1 TRBJ1-2 TRBV9 TGTGCCAGCAGCGTAGCTTTTACAGGGGCCTCCTATGGCTACACCTTC CASSVAFTGASYGYTF
- - TRBJ2-1 TRBV5-1 TGCGCCAGCAGCTTAAAAGCGGGCAGCTCCTACAATGAGCAGTTCTTC CASSLKAGSSYNEQFF
few - TRBJ1-2 TRBV28 TGTGCCATTAAATCCAGTTTCGGGGACTATGGCTACACCTTC CAIKSSFGDYGYTF